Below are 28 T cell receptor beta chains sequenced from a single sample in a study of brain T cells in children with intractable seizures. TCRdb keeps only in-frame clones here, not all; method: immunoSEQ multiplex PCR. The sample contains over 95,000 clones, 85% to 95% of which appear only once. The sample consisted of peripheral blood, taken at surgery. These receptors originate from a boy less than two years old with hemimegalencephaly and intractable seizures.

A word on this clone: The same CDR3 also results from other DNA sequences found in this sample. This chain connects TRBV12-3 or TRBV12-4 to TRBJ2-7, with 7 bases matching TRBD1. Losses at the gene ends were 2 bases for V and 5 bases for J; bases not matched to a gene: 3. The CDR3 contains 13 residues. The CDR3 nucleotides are TGTGCCAGCAGTTTACGACAGGGCCACGAGCAGTACTTC. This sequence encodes CASSLRQGHEQYF.

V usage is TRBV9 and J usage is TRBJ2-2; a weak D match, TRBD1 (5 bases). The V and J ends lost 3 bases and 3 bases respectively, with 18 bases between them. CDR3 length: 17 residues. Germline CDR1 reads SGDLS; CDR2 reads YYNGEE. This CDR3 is CASSAPRAGLDTGELFF. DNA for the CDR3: TGTGCCAGCAGCGCACCCCGGGCAGGGTTAGACACCGGGGAGCTGTTTTTT.

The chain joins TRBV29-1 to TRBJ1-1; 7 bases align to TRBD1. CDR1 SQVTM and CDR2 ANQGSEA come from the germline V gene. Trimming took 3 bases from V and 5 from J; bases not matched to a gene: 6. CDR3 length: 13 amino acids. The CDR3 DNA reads TGCAGCGTTGACCAGGGGGGTGGGACTGAAGCTTTCTTT. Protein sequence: CSVDQGGGTEAFF.

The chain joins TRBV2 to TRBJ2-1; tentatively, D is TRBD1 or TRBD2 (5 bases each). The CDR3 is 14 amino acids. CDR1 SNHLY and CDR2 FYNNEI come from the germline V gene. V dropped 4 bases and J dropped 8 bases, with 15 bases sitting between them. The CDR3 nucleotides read TGTGCCAGCAGTGTGGGACGGGGTACGGATGAGCAGTTCTTC. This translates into CASSVGRGTDEQFF.

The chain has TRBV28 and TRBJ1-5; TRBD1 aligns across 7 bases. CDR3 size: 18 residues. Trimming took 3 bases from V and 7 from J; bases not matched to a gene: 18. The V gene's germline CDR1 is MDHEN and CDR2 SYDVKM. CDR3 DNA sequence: TGTGCCAGCAGTTTCAGCACAGGGGAAGCCCCACCCCGGCAGCCCCAGCATTTT. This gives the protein CASSFSTGEAPPRQPQHF.

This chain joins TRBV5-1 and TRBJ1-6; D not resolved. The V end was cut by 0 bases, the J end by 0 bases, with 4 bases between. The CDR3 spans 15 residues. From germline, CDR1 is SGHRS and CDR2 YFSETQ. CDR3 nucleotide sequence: TGCGCCAGCAGCTTGGACAGCTCCTATAATTCACCCCTCCACTTT. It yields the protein CASSLDSSYNSPLHF.

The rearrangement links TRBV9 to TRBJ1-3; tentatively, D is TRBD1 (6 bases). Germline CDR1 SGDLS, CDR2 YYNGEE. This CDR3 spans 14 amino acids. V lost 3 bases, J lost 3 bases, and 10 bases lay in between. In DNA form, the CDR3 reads TGTGCCAGCAGCGGGACAGTTTTTGGAAACACCATATATTTT. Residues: CASSGTVFGNTIYF. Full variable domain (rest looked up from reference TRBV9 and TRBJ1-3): DSGVTQTPKHLITATGQRVTLRCSPRSGDLSVYWYQQSLDQGLQFLIQYYNGEERAKGNILERFSAQQFPDLHSELNLSSLELGDSALYFCASSGTVFGNTIYFGEGSWLTVV.

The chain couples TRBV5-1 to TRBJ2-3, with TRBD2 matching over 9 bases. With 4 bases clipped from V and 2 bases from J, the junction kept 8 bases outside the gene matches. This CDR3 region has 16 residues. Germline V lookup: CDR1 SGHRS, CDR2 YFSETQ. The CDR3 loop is CASSLIAGATTDTQYF. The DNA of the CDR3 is TGCGCCAGCAGCCTGATAGCGGGAGCCACCACAGATACGCAGTATTTT.

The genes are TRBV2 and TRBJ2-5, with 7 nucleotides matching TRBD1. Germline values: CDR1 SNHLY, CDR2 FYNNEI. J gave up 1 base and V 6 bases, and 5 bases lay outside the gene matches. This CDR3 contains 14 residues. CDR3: CASRYRDSQETQYF. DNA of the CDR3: TGTGCCAGCAGGTACCGGGACAGCCAAGAGACCCAGTACTTC.

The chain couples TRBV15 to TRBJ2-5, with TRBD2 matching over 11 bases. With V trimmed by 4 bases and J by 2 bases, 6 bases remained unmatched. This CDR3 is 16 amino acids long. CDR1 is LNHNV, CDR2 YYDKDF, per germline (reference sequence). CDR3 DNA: TGTGCCACCAGCACTCGACTAGCGGGAAATCAAGAGACCCAGTACTTC. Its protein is CATSTRLAGNQETQYF.

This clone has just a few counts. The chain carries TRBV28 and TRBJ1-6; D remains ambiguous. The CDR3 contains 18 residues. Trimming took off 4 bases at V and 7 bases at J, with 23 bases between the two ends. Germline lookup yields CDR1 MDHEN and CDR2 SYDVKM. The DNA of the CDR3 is TGTGCCAGCAGTTCCCCGGGCTTAGATCAAGATCCCAATTCACCCCTCCACTTT. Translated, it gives CASSSPGLDQDPNSPLHF. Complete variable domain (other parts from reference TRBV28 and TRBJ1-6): DVKVTQSSRYLVKRTGEKVFLECVQDMDHENMFWYRQDPGLGLRLIYFSYDVKMKEKGDIPEGYSVSREKKERFSLILESASTNQTSMYLCASSSPGLDQDPNSPLHFGNGTRLTVT.

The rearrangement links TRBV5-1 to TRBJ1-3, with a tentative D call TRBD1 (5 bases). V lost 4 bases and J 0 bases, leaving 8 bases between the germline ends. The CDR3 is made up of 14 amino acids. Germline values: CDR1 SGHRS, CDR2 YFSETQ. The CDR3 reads CASSGGLSGNTIYF. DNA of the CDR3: TGCGCCAGCAGCGGGGGACTCTCTGGAAACACCATATATTTT.

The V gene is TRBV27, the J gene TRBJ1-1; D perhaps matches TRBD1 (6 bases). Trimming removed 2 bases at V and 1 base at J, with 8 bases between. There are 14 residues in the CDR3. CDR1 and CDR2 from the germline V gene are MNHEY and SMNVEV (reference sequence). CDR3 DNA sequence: TGTGCCAGCAGTTTAATACAGGGGAACACTGAAGCTTTCTTT. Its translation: CASSLIQGNTEAFF.

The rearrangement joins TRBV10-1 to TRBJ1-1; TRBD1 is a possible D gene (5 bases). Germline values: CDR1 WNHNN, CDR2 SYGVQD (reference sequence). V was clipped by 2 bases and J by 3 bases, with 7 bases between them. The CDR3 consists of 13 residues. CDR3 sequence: CASSEGADTEAFF. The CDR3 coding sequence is TGCGCCAGCAGTGAGGGGGCAGACACTGAAGCTTTCTTT.

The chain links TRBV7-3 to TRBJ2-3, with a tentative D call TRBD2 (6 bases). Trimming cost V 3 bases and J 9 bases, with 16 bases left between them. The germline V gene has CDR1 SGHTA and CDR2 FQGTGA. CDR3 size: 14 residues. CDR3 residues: CASSFGGAGMTQYF. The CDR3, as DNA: TGTGCCAGCAGCTTTGGAGGGGCGGGGATGACGCAGTATTTT. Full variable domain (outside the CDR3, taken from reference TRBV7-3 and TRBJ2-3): GAGVSQTPSNKVTEKGKYVELRCDPISGHTALYWYRQSLGQGPEFLIYFQGTGAADDSGLPNDRFFAVRPEGSVSTLKIQRTERGDSAVYLCASSFGGAGMTQYFGPGTRLTVL.

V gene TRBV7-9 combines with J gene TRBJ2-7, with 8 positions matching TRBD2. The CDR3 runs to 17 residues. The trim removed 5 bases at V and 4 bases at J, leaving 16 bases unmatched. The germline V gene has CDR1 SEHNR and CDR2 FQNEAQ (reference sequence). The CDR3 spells CASSPNPMGTRGYEQYF. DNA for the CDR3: TGTGCCAGCAGCCCTAATCCCATGGGGACTAGGGGTTACGAGCAGTACTTC. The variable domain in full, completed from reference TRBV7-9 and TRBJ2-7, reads DTGVSQNPRHKITKRGQNVTFRCDPISEHNRLYWYRQTLGQGPEFLTYFQNEAQLEKSRLLSDRFSAERPKGSFSTLEIQRTEQGDSAMYLCASSPNPMGTRGYEQYFGPGTRLTVT.

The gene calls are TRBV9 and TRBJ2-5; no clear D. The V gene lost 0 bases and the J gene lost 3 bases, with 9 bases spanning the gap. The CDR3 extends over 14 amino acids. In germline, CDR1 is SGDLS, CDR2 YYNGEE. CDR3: CASSVAGGEETQYF. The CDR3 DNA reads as TGTGCCAGCAGCGTAGCTGGCGGAGAAGAGACCCAGTACTTC.

The CDR3 bases are TGTGCCACCAGCAGAGCCCGGGGCCTCTCTGGAAACACCATATATTTT. It codes for CATSRARGLSGNTIYF. The chain links TRBV15 to TRBJ1-3; D is possibly TRBD1 (5 bases). Germline assignment: CDR1 LNHNV and CDR2 YYDKDF (reference sequence). Trimming removed 1 base at V and 0 bases at J, with 10 bases between. The CDR3 length is 16 residues.

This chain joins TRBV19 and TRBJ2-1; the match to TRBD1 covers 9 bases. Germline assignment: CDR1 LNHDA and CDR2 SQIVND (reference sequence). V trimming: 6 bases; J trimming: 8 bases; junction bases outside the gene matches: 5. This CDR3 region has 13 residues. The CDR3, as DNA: TGTGCCAGTAGGGACAGGGGAGCCCATGAGCAGTTCTTC. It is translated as CASRDRGAHEQFF.

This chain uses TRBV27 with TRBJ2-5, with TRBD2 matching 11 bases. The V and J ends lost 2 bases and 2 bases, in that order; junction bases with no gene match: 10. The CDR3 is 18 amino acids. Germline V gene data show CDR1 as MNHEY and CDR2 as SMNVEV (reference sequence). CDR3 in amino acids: CASSLGCWGTSGQETQYF. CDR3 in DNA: TGTGCCAGCAGTTTAGGTTGTTGGGGGACTAGCGGTCAAGAGACCCAGTACTTC.

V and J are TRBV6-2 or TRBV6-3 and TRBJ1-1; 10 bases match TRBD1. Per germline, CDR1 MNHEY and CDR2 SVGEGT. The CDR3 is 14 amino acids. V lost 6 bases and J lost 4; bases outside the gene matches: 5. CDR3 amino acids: CASSLGTGVTEAFF. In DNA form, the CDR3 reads TGTGCCAGCAGCCTCGGGACAGGGGTCACTGAAGCTTTCTTT.

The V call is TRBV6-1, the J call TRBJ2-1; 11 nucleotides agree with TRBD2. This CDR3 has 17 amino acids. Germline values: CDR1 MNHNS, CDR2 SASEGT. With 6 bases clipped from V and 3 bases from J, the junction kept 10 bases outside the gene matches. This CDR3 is CASRENLAGGLYNEQFF. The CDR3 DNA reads TGTGCCAGCAGGGAAAACCTAGCGGGAGGCCTCTACAATGAGCAGTTCTTC.

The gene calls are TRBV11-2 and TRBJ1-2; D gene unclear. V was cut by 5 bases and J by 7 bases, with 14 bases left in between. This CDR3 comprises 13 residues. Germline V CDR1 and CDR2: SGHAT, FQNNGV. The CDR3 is CASSPRGRRGYTF. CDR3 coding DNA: TGTGCCAGCAGCCCCCGAGGGAGGCGTGGCTACACCTTC.

The CDR3 sequence: CASSPGLAEVSKRIQYF. The DNA of the CDR3 is TGTGCCAGCAGCCCGGGACTAGCGGAGGTCTCAAAGAGAATTCAGTACTTC. The V gene is TRBV9, the J gene TRBJ2-4, with 11 bases matching TRBD2. Unmatched junction bases numbered 16, after V lost 4 bases and J lost 10 bases. This CDR3 spans 17 amino acids. Germline values: CDR1 SGDLS, CDR2 YYNGEE.

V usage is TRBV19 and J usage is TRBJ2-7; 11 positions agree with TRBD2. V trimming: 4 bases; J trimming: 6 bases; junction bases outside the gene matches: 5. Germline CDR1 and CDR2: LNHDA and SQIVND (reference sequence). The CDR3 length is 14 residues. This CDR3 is CASSTGTSGAEQYF. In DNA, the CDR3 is TGTGCCAGTAGTACGGGGACTAGCGGAGCCGAGCAGTACTTC.

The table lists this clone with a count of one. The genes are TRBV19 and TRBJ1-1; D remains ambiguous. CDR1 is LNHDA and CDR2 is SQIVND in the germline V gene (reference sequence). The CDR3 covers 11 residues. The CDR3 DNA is TGTGCGACACGGGCGGGCACTGAAGCTTTCTTT. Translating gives CATRAGTEAFF.

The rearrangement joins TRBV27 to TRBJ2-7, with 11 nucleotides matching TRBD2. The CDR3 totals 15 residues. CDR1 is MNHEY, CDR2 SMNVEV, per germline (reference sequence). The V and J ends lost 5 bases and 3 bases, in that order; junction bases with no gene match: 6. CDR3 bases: TGTGCCAGCAGTAAAAGACTAGCGGGAATCTACGAGCAGTACTTC. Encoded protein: CASSKRLAGIYEQYF.

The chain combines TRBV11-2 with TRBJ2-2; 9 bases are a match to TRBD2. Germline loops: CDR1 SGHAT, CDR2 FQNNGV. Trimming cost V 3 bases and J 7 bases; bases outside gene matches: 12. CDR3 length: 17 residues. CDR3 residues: CASSLRTLAGKGGELFF. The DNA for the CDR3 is TGTGCCAGCAGCTTGAGGACCCTAGCGGGAAAGGGCGGGGAGCTGTTTTTT.